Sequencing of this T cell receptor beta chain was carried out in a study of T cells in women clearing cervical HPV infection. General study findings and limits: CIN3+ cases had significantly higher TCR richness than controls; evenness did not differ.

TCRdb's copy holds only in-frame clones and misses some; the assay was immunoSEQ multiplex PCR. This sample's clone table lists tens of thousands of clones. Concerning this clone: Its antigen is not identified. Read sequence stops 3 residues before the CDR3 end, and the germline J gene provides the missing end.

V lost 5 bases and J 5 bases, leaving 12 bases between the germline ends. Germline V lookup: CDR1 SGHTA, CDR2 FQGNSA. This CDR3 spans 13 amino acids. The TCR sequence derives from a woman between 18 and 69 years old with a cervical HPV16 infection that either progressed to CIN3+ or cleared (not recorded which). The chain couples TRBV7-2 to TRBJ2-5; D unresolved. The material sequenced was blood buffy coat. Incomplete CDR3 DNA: TGTGCCAGCAGCGTGATTAGTGTGGAGACC. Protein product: CASSVISVET. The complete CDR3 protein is CASSVISVETQYF.